This entry concerns a single T cell receptor beta chain. Its antigen is as yet unknown. Researchers ran the PCR with 60 Vbeta and 13 Jbeta primers. Measured with immunoSEQ multiplex PCR; TCRdb has only the in-frame clones, and not every one. This sample has more than 95,000 clones, with around 70% found just once. The ends were cut back, 5 bases at V and 8 bases at J, with 14 bases in the middle. This CDR3 is 13 amino acids long. Germline-derived CDR1 and CDR2 are MGHDK and SYGVNS. This record comes from a study of cytomegalovirus exposure and HLA in healthy donors. Donors were nominally healthy when sampled, though unrecorded immune exposures were likely. Study-wide results and limits: Later analysis identified a missense DCLRE1C variant that was linked to TCR beta V- and J-gene trimming. The presence/absence work took it that sequencing depth was about the same across donors.

What was sequenced was PBMCs. This TCR was sampled from a woman aged 45-59 years in good health and CMV-seropositive. The rearrangement uses TRBV25-1 and TRBJ2-3; tentatively, D is TRBD1 (5 bases). The CDR3 sequence: CASSQTGLGTQYF. DNA for the CDR3: TGTGCCAGCAGTCAAACAGGTCTAGGTACGCAGTATTTT.